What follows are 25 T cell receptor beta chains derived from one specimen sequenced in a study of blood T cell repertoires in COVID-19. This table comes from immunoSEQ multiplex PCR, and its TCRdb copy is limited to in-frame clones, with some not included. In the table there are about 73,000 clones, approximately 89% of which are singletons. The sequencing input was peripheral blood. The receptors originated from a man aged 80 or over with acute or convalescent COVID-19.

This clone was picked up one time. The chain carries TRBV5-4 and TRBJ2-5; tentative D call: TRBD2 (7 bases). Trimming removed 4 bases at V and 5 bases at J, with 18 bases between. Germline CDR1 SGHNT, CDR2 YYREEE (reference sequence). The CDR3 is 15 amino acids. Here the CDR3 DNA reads TGTGCCAGCAGCCATTTGGGGGGGCCGGGGGAGACCCAGTACTTC. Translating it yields CASSHLGGPGETQYF.

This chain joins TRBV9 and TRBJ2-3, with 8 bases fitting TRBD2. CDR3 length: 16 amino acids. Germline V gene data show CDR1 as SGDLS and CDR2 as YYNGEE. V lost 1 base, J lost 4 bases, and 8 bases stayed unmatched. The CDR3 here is CASSVRTGGTSDTQYF. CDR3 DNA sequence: TGTGCCAGCAGCGTACGGACGGGGGGGACTTCAGATACGCAGTATTTT.

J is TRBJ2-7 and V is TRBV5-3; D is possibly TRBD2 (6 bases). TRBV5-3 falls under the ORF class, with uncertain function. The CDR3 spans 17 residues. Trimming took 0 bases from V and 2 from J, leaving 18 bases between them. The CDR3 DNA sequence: TGTGCCAGAAGCTTGGACCTGGGACTCCCGACCCCCTACGAGCAGTACTTC. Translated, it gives CARSLDLGLPTPYEQYF.

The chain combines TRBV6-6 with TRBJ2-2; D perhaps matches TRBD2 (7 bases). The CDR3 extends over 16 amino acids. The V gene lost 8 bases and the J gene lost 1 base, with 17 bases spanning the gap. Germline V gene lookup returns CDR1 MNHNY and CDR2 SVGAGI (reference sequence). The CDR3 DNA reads TGTGCCAGCGCCAGTGGGGGGGCGCAGAACACCGGGGAGCTGTTTTTT. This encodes CASASGGAQNTGELFF.

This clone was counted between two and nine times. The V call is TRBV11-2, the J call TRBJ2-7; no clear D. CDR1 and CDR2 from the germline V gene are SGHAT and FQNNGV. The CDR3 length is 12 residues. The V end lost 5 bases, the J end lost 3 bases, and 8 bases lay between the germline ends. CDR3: CASSRTSYEQYF. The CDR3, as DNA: TGTGCCAGCAGCCGTACGAGCTACGAGCAGTACTTC.

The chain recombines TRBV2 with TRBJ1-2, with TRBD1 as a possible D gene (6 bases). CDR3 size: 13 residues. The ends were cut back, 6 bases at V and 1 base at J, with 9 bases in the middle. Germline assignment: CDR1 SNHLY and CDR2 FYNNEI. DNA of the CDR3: TGTGCCAGCAGCCCGGACAGTAACTATGGCTACACCTTC. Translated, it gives CASSPDSNYGYTF.

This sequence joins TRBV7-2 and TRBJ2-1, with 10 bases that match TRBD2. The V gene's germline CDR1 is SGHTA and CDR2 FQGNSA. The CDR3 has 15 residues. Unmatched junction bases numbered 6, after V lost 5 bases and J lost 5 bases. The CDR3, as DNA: TGTGCCAGCAGCCAAAGCGGGGGGGCCAACAATGAGCAGTTCTTC. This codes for CASSQSGGANNEQFF.

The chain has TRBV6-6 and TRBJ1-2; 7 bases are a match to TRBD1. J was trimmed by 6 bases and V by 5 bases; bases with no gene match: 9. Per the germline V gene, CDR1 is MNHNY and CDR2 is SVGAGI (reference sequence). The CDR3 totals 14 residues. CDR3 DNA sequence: TGTGCCAGCAGTCCCCAGGGGGTCCTGGATGGCTACACCTTC. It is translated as CASSPQGVLDGYTF.

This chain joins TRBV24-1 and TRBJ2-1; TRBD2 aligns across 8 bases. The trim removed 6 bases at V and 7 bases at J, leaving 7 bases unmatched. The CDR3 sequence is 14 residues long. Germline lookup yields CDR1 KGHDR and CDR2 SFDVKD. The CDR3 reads CATSSSGSINEQFF. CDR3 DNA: TGTGCCACCAGTTCTAGCGGGTCTATTAATGAGCAGTTCTTC.

The CDR3 spells CASSPTGQPNYGYTF. The CDR3 DNA is TGTGCCAGCAGCCCGACGGGACAGCCTAACTATGGCTACACCTTC. The rearrangement links TRBV3-1 (or the pseudogene TRBV3-2) to TRBJ1-2, with 7 nucleotides matching TRBD1. The J segment lost 0 bases and the V segment lost 4 bases, leaving 5 bases of the junction unmatched. CDR1 is LGHDT, CDR2 YNNKEL, per germline (reference sequence). This CDR3 region has 15 residues.

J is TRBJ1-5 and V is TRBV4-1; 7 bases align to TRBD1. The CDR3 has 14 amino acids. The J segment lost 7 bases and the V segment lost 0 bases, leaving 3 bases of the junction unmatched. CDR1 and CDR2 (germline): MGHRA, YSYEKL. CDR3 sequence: CASSQEGGSQPQHF. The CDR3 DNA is TGCGCCAGCAGCCAAGAAGGGGGCTCACAGCCCCAGCATTTT.

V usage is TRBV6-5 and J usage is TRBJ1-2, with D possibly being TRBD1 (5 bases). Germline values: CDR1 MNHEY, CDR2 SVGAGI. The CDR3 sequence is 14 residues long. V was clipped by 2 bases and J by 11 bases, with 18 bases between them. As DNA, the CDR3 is TGTGCCAGCAGTTACCGGCAGGGCCACCCCTCTTACACCTTC. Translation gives CASSYRQGHPSYTF.

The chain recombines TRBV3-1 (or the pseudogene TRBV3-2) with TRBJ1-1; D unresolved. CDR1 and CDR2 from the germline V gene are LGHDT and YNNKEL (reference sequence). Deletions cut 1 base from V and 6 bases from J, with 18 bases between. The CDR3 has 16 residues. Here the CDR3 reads CASSQVMSGRRAEAFF. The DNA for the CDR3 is TGTGCCAGCAGCCAAGTTATGTCAGGCCGCCGAGCTGAAGCTTTCTTT.

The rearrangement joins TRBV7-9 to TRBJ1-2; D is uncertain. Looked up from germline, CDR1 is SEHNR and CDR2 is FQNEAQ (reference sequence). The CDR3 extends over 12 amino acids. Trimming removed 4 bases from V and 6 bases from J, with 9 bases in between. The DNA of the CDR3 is TGTGCCAGCAGCTCCGTGGGCCATGGCTACACCTTC. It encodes CASSSVGHGYTF.

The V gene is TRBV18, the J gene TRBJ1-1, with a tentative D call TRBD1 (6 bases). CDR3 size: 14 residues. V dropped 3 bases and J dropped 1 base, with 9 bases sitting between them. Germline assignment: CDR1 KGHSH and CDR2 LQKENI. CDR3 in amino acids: CASSPETGNTEAFF. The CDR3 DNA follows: TGTGCCAGCTCACCGGAGACAGGGAACACTGAAGCTTTCTTT.

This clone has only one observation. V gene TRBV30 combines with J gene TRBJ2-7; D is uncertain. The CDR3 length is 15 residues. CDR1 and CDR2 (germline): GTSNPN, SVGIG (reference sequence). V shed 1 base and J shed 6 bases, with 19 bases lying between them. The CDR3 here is CAWSERLDVLSEQYF. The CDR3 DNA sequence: TGTGCCTGGAGTGAGAGACTTGACGTTTTAAGCGAGCAGTACTTC.

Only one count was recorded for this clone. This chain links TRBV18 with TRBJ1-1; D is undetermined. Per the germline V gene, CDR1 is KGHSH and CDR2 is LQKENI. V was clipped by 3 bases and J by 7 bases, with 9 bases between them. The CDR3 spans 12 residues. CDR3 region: CASSPQRDEAFF. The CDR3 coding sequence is TGTGCCAGCTCACCCCAGAGGGATGAAGCTTTCTTT.

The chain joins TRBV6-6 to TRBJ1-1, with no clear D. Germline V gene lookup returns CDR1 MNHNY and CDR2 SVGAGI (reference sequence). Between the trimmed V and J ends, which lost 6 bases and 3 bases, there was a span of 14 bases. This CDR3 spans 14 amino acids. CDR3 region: CASRLLGVDTEAFF. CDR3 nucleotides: TGTGCCAGCAGGCTCCTCGGGGTGGACACTGAAGCTTTCTTT.

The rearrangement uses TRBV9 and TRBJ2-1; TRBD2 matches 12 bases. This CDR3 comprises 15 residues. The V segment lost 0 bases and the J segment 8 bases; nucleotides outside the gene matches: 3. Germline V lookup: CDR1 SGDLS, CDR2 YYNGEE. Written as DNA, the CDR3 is TGTGCCAGCAGCGTAGGACTAGCGGGGGCCGATGAGCAGTTCTTC. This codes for CASSVGLAGADEQFF.

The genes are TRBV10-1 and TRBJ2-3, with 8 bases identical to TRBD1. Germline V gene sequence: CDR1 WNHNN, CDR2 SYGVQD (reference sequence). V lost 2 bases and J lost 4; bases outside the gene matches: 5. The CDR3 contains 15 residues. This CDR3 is CASSETGGRSDTQYF. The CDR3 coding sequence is TGCGCCAGCAGTGAGACAGGGGGTAGGTCAGATACGCAGTATTTT.

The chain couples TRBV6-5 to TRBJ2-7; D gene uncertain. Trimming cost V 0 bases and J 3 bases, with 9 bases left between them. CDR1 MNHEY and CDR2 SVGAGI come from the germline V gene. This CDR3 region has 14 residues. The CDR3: CASSYSRLDYEQYF. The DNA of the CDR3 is TGTGCCAGCAGTTACTCGAGGTTAGACTACGAGCAGTACTTC.

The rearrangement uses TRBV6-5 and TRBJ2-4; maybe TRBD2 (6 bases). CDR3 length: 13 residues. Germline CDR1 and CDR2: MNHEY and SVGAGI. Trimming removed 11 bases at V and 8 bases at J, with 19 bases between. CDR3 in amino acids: CACRLTSTDIQYF. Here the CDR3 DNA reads TGTGCCTGCCGCCTGACTAGTACGGACATTCAGTACTTC.

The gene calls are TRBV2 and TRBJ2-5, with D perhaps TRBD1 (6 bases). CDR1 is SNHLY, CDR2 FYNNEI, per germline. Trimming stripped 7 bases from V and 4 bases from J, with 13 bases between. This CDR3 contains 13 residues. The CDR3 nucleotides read TGTGCCAGCATCAGGGGTGTAAGAGAGACCCAGTACTTC. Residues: CASIRGVRETQYF.

The CDR3 bases are TGTGCCAGCCTCCGGGACAGGCCCTACGAGCAGTACTTC. Translation: CASLRDRPYEQYF. V is TRBV2 and J is TRBJ2-7; 8 bases are shared with TRBD1. Germline V gene data show CDR1 as SNHLY and CDR2 as FYNNEI. There are 13 residues in the CDR3. Trimming took 8 bases from V and 2 from J; bases not matched to a gene: 5.

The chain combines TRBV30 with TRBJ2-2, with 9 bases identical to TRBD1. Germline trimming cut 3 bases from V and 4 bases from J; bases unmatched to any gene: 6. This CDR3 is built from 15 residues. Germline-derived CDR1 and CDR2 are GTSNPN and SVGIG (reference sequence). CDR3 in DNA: TGTGCCTGGAGGAGGGACAGGGTAATCACCGGGGAGCTGTTTTTT. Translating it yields CAWRRDRVITGELFF.